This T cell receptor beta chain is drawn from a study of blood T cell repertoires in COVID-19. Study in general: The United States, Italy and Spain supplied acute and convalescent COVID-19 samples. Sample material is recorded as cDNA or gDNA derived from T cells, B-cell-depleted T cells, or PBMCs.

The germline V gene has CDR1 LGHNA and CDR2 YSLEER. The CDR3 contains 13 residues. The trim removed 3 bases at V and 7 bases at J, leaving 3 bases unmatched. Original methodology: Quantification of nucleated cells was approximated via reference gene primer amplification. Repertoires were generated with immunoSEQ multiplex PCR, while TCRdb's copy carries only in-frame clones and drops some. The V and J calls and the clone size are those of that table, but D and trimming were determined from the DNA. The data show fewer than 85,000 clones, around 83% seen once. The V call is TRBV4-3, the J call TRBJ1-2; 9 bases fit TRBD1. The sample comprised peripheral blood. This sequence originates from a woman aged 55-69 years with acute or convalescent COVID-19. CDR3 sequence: CASSHRTGVGYTF. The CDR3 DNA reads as TGCGCCAGCAGCCATAGGACAGGGGTTGGCTACACCTTC.